These 2 T cell receptor beta chains were all obtained from the same sample, sequenced in a study of blood T cell repertoires in COVID-19. Only in-frame clones appear in the TCRdb table, and some are missing; sequencing was by immunoSEQ multiplex PCR. This sample has over 85,000 clones, with over 60% found just once. Sequencing was performed on peripheral blood. These receptors all stem from a woman of 80 years or more with active or convalescent COVID-19.

Points on this clone: The same CDR3 is also encoded by other DNA sequences in this sample. The genes are TRBV7-2 and TRBJ2-1, with 7 bases identical to TRBD1. The J segment lost 1 base and the V segment lost 5 bases, leaving 2 bases of the junction unmatched. The CDR3 is 14 residues long. Germline V gene lookup returns CDR1 SGHTA and CDR2 FQGNSA. The CDR3 protein is CASSLRGSYNEQFF. Here the CDR3 DNA reads TGTGCCAGCAGCCTCAGGGGGTCCTACAATGAGCAGTTCTTC.

This sequence joins TRBV5-6 and TRBJ1-2, with D unclear. The CDR3 loop spans 12 amino acids. V was clipped by 1 base and J by 4 bases, with 5 bases between them. Per germline, CDR1 SGHDT and CDR2 YYEEEE. In DNA, the CDR3 is TGTGCCAGCAGCTTGTGGAGCTATGGCTACACCTTC. Residues: CASSLWSYGYTF. Using reference TRBV5-6 and TRBJ1-2 for the parts outside the CDR3, the full variable domain is DAGVTQSPTHLIKTRGQQVTLRCSPKSGHDTVSWYQQALGQGPQFIFQYYEEEERQRGNFPDRFSGHQFPNYSSELNVNALLLGDSALYLCASSLWSYGYTFGSGTRLTVV.